The T cell receptor beta chain described here comes from a study of post-analysis software for immune sequencing data. Study as a whole: Relapsing-remitting, secondary progressive and progressive-relapsing forms made up the multiple sclerosis disease courses. Study-level findings and limits: Clustering by F measure revealed strong co-clustering among samples prepared together in one batch. Controls had significantly higher normalized Chao1 diversity than multiple sclerosis patients. Patients used five TRBV segments, including TRBV5-6, TRBV5-1 and TRBV20-1, more often than controls.

The TCR beta cDNA libraries contained unique molecular identifiers. A population of about 1 to 11 million T cells gave rise to roughly 500,000 cDNA molecules. TCRdb re-called the PCR reads with MiXCR, one entry per CDR3 protein. In the table there are 650,000 to 850,000 distinct CDR3 sequences, roughly 58% of which are singletons. This clonotype was picked up one time. Its antigen is unidentified. The germline gives CDR1 SGHTA, CDR2 FQGNSA. The CDR3 extends over 14 amino acids. The chain joins TRBV7-2 to TRBJ2-5; 7 bases fit TRBD2. The assigned J gene may be wrong: the sequence end matches TRBJ2-7 better. The sequence derives from a girl aged 10-17 years with multiple sclerosis. Material: blood. The CDR3 protein is CASRSGGDGYEQYF. CDR3 sequence (DNA): TGTGCCAGCAGAAGTGGGGGGGATGGGTACGAGCAGTACTTC.